Here is one T cell receptor beta chain with its context. Antigen unknown. The data originate from a study of radiotherapy plus CTLA-4 blockade in lung cancer. On the study more broadly: Objective responses were documented in 15% to 20% of patients, with disease control in about 28%.

The protocol was immunoSEQ multiplex PCR, while the TCRdb copy is restricted to in-frame clones and leaves out a portion. Among around 44,000 clones, about 86% were seen once, and the ten largest hold less than 20%. Points from the study as a whole: Early blood T cell clone dynamics, with interferon-beta, were reported to best predict response. Once radiotherapy plus ipilimumab had been given, TCR clones derived from tumor expanded in blood.

People whose metastatic non-small-cell lung cancer was chemo-refractory got focal radiation along with CTLA-4 blockade by ipilimumab. The input for sequencing was peripheral blood, taken from a patient treated with radiotherapy plus ipilimumab. The TCR sequence derives from a human donor with non-small cell lung cancer that progressed on radiotherapy plus ipilimumab. Some clones in this sample may be carry-over from other donors' samples.

The CDR3 nucleotides are TGTGCCAGCAGTGTTTACGGTGAAGCTTTCTTT. Its protein product is CASSVYGEAFF. V usage is TRBV6-1 and J usage is TRBJ1-1, with unresolved D. The CDR3 contains 11 residues. Germline lookup yields CDR1 MNHNS and CDR2 SASEGT. V lost 4 bases and J 7 bases, leaving 7 bases between the germline ends.